A single sample is the source of the 32 T cell receptor beta chains below, sequenced in a study of T cells in tumors after PD-1 blockade. The table came from immunoSEQ multiplex PCR; TCRdb's copy has only in-frame clones and leaves some out. The repertoire has tens of thousands of clones, 74% of them found once; the top ten carry 4.7%. Source: PBMCs, taken after anti-PD-1 treatment. The receptors were sampled from a human donor with basal cell carcinoma.

J is TRBJ2-1 and V is TRBV19; 9 positions agree with TRBD2. The CDR3 contains 16 residues. V lost 5 bases and J lost 0; bases outside the gene matches: 5. CDR1 LNHDA and CDR2 SQIVND come from the germline V gene (reference sequence). CDR3 residues: CASSPQAGGSYNEQFF. CDR3 coding DNA: TGTGCCAGTAGTCCCCAAGCGGGGGGCTCCTACAATGAGCAGTTCTTC.

The chain has TRBV11-3 and TRBJ2-7; 11 bases agree with TRBD1. Germline V gene data show CDR1 as SGHNT and CDR2 as YENEEA. V gave up 5 bases and J gave up 4 bases; unmatched junction bases: 4. The CDR3 consists of 14 residues. Here the CDR3 reads CASSPRDRGYEQYF. For the CDR3, the DNA is TGTGCCAGCAGCCCGCGGGACAGGGGGTACGAGCAGTACTTC.

V and J are TRBV30 and TRBJ2-1; 10 nucleotides match TRBD2. CDR1 and CDR2 (germline): GTSNPN, SVGIG (reference sequence). The CDR3 is made up of 15 amino acids. After removal of 3 bases from V and 3 bases from J, the junction contained 5 bases not matched to a gene. CDR3 DNA: TGTGCCTGGAGCCGCCTAGCGGGGGACTACAATGAGCAGTTCTTC. This codes for CAWSRLAGDYNEQFF.

The gene calls are TRBV6-2 or TRBV6-3 and TRBJ2-1; 8 bases match TRBD2. The CDR3 covers 15 residues. V was clipped by 4 bases and J by 4 bases; unmatched bases: 6. Per the germline V gene, CDR1 is MNHEY and CDR2 is SVGEGT. For the CDR3, the DNA is TGTGCCAGCAGTTTCGCGGGGGGCCAATACAATGAGCAGTTCTTC. It codes for CASSFAGGQYNEQFF.

The chain recombines TRBV28 with TRBJ2-3, with D hard to call. From germline, CDR1 is MDHEN and CDR2 SYDVKM. V was clipped by 2 bases and J by 2 bases, with 8 bases between them. The CDR3 spans 14 residues. The CDR3 loop reads CASSLERITDTQYF. CDR3 bases: TGTGCCAGCAGTTTAGAGAGAATCACAGATACGCAGTATTTT. Together with reference TRBV28 and TRBJ2-3, the CDR3 gives the full variable domain: DVKVTQSSRYLVKRTGEKVFLECVQDMDHENMFWYRQDPGLGLRLIYFSYDVKMKEKGDIPEGYSVSREKKERFSLILESASTNQTSMYLCASSLERITDTQYFGPGTRLTVL.

The chain couples TRBV10-3 to TRBJ2-6; D is ambiguous. The CDR3 loop spans 14 amino acids. The V gene lost 5 bases and the J gene lost 4 bases, with 9 bases spanning the gap. Germline CDR1 and CDR2: ENHRY and SYGVKD. CDR3 nucleotides: TGTGCCATCAGTAGACTGTCCGGGGCCAACGTCCTGACTTTC. Protein product: CAISRLSGANVLTF.

A few counts support this clone. CDR3 protein: CASSLGLAGGLDTQYF. CDR3 in DNA: TGCGCCAGCAGCCTCGGACTAGCGGGGGGGCTAGATACGCAGTATTTT. The chain is built from TRBV5-1 and TRBJ2-3; 15 bases align to TRBD2. Germline loops: CDR1 SGHRS, CDR2 YFSETQ. The CDR3 contains 16 residues. Germline trimming cut 4 bases from V and 5 bases from J; bases unmatched to any gene: 5.

This chain connects TRBV3-1 (or the pseudogene TRBV3-2) to TRBJ2-7; TRBD1 matches 9 bases. Per germline, CDR1 LGHDT and CDR2 YNNKEL (reference sequence). The V and J ends lost 6 bases and 4 bases, in that order; junction bases with no gene match: 13. The CDR3 spans 16 residues. The CDR3 sequence is CASRGQRGQGTYEQYF. For the CDR3, the DNA is TGTGCCAGCAGAGGCCAGCGGGGACAGGGAACTTACGAGCAGTACTTC.

This chain connects TRBV5-8 to TRBJ2-2; the match to TRBD2 covers 7 bases. V was clipped by 0 bases and J by 6 bases; unmatched bases: 5. Germline loops: CDR1 SGHTS, CDR2 YDEGEE. The CDR3 runs 15 residues. The CDR3 loop is CASSLDVAGAGELFF. The CDR3 DNA sequence: TGTGCCAGCAGCTTGGACGTGGCGGGGGCCGGGGAGCTGTTTTTT.

CDR3 bases: TGCGCCAGCAGCCAAGAGGGAGTCCTACATCAGAACTATGGCTACACCTTC. It yields the protein CASSQEGVLHQNYGYTF. The chain combines TRBV4-1 with TRBJ1-2; D remains ambiguous. Trimming left V 0 bases short and J 2 bases short, with 16 bases between. CDR1 is MGHRA, CDR2 YSYEKL, per germline. There are 17 residues in the CDR3.

The chain employs TRBV24-1 and TRBJ2-5; 13 bases are a match to TRBD2. Trimming at V came to 3 bases and at J to 5 bases, leaving 2 bases not matched to a gene. Germline V gene data show CDR1 as KGHDR and CDR2 as SFDVKD. CDR3 length: 15 residues. The chain's CDR3 is CATSDRGLAGETQYF. CDR3 nucleotide sequence: TGTGCCACCAGTGATCGGGGACTAGCGGGGGAGACCCAGTACTTC.

J is TRBJ2-5 and V is TRBV6-1, with 8 bases lining up with TRBD2. Germline loops: CDR1 MNHNS, CDR2 SASEGT. The V segment lost 2 bases and the J segment 2 bases; nucleotides outside the gene matches: 4. The CDR3 is 15 residues long. As DNA, the CDR3 is TGTGCCAGCAGTGAAAGTGCGGGGGGACAAGAGACCCAGTACTTC. Amino acids: CASSESAGGQETQYF.

This chain uses TRBV6-1 with TRBJ2-3; D is possibly TRBD2 (6 bases). There are 15 residues in the CDR3. Trimming removed 2 bases from V and 1 base from J, with 10 bases in between. CDR1 and CDR2 (germline): MNHNS, SASEGT. The CDR3 DNA sequence: TGTGCCAGCAGTGAAATGGGGGGTGGCACAGATACGCAGTATTTT. Translating it yields CASSEMGGGTDTQYF.

V usage is TRBV4-2 and J usage is TRBJ1-2; D not resolved. This CDR3 has 14 amino acids. Germline V gene lookup returns CDR1 LGHNA and CDR2 YNFKEQ. V was pared by 6 bases and J by 4 bases, with 15 bases between. CDR3 sequence (DNA): TGTGCCAGCAGGCAAACCCTCCGAGCCTATGGCTACACCTTC. It encodes CASRQTLRAYGYTF.

The J gene is TRBJ1-2, the V gene TRBV28; a weak D match, TRBD1 (5 bases). CDR3 length: 15 amino acids. The germline gives CDR1 MDHEN, CDR2 SYDVKM. V was cut by 7 bases and J by 8 bases, with 23 bases left in between. The CDR3 sequence is CASTQSSGPLRGYTF. The CDR3 region has the DNA TGTGCCAGCACCCAATCGTCAGGGCCGCTACGCGGCTACACCTTC.

V gene TRBV30 combines with J gene TRBJ2-3; D ambiguous. This CDR3 has 11 residues. CDR1 and CDR2 from the germline V gene are GTSNPN and SVGIG (reference sequence). Trimming left V 5 bases short and J 3 bases short, with 6 bases between. In DNA, the CDR3 is TGTGCCTGGGAGATAACAGATACGCAGTATTTT. Translating gives CAWEITDTQYF.

The chain links TRBV7-2 to TRBJ2-7; 8 positions agree with TRBD2. J gave up 4 bases and V 3 bases, and 11 bases lay outside the gene matches. Germline V CDR1 and CDR2: SGHTA, FQGNSA. The CDR3 extends over 16 amino acids. The CDR3 spells CASSFGGAGRGYEQYF. The CDR3 DNA follows: TGTGCCAGCAGCTTCGGGGGGGCGGGCCGCGGGTACGAGCAGTACTTC.

In this sample, this clone turned up a few times. The chain has TRBV7-9 and TRBJ2-7; 8 bases align to TRBD1. The CDR3 totals 13 residues. V gave up 5 bases and J gave up 2 bases; unmatched junction bases: 2. Germline assignment: CDR1 SEHNR and CDR2 FQNEAQ (reference sequence). The chain's CDR3 is CASSLQGAYEQYF. CDR3 DNA sequence: TGTGCCAGCAGCCTACAGGGGGCCTACGAGCAGTACTTC.

A word on this clone: Because the CDR3's place on the DNA is in doubt, the DNA is left out and the CDR3 is given as listed by TCRdb. The chain carries TRBV28 and TRBJ2-2; TRBD2, the table's D call, was not compared with the DNA. Germline V gene sequence: CDR1 MDHEN, CDR2 SYDVKM. Including both end residues, the CDR3 is 16 amino acids long. The CDR3 here is CASSSSRVAGTGELFF.

This chain links TRBV10-3 with TRBJ2-3, with 13 positions matching TRBD2. J was trimmed by 2 bases and V by 4 bases; bases with no gene match: 3. The CDR3 spans 16 residues. Germline V gene data show CDR1 as ENHRY and CDR2 as SYGVKD. The CDR3 loop is CAISGGTSGDTDTQYF. Here the CDR3 DNA reads TGTGCCATCAGTGGAGGGACTAGCGGGGACACAGATACGCAGTATTTT.

The chain combines TRBV19 with TRBJ2-3, with D uncertain. The V gene lost 1 base and the J gene lost 1 base, with 9 bases spanning the gap. The CDR3 has 15 residues. CDR1 is LNHDA and CDR2 is SQIVND in the germline V gene (reference sequence). CDR3 in amino acids: CASSIVTMGTDTQYF. The CDR3 DNA follows: TGTGCCAGTAGTATAGTAACGATGGGCACAGATACGCAGTATTTT.

The V gene is TRBV27, the J gene TRBJ2-7, with 13 bases lining up with TRBD2. CDR1 and CDR2 from the germline V gene are MNHEY and SMNVEV (reference sequence). Trimming at V came to 1 base and at J to 7 bases, leaving 13 bases not matched to a gene. The CDR3 has 18 residues. CDR3 sequence reads: CASSLCPLTSGGQVEQYF. The CDR3 coding sequence is TGTGCCAGCAGTTTATGCCCCTTGACTAGCGGGGGGCAGGTTGAGCAGTACTTC.

With regard to this clone: The identical CDR3 is also encoded by other nucleotide sequences in the sample. The chain joins TRBV18 to TRBJ1-2; D ambiguous. V was clipped by 0 bases and J by 4 bases, with 12 bases between them. The CDR3 runs 15 residues. The germline V gene encodes CDR1 KGHSH and CDR2 LQKENI. The CDR3 reads CASSPPRGEGYGYTF. The CDR3 nucleotides read TGTGCCAGCTCACCACCGAGAGGAGAGGGCTATGGCTACACCTTC.

This clone was observed a few times. This rearrangement joins TRBV28 to TRBJ2-4; 8 nucleotides match TRBD2. There are 16 residues in the CDR3. The V gene end was trimmed by 6 bases and the J gene end by 3 bases; junction bases not matched to a gene: 10. Germline CDR1 reads MDHEN; CDR2 reads SYDVKM. The CDR3 nucleotides are TGTGCCAGCAGACCGGGAGGGGGTAAAGGCAAAAACATTCAGTACTTC. It encodes CASRPGGGKGKNIQYF.

This clone appeared a few times. The chain recombines TRBV14 with TRBJ1-1; D is ambiguous. V was clipped by 1 base and J by 7 bases, with 7 bases between them. The CDR3 runs to 12 residues. The germline CDR1 and CDR2 sequences are SGHDN and FVKESK. CDR3 residues: CASSQVNFEAFF. The CDR3 nucleotides are TGTGCCAGCAGCCAAGTGAACTTTGAAGCTTTCTTT.

The J gene is TRBJ2-4, the V gene TRBV29-1; 10 positions match TRBD2. CDR3 length equals 12 residues. V shed 4 bases, J shed 6 bases, and the junction held 0 bases outside the gene matches. Germline V gene sequence: CDR1 SQVTM, CDR2 ANQGSEA. The CDR3 nucleotides are TGCAGCGTTGGGACTAGCGGAAACATTCAGTACTTC. Translated, it gives CSVGTSGNIQYF.

CDR3 DNA sequence: TGTGCCAGCAGTTACTCGATTACGGGGATTCTCTACGAGCAGTACTTC. Translating it yields CASSYSITGILYEQYF. The chain combines TRBV6-5 with TRBJ2-7; D perhaps matches TRBD2 (5 bases). Germline assignment: CDR1 MNHEY and CDR2 SVGAGI. V lost 0 bases and J 3 bases, leaving 15 bases between the germline ends. The length of the CDR3 is 16 residues.

The rearrangement links TRBV2 to TRBJ2-3; 7 bases are a match to TRBD2. The germline CDR1 and CDR2 sequences are SNHLY and FYNNEI. Losses at the gene ends were 5 bases for V and 1 base for J; bases not matched to a gene: 9. The CDR3 length is 16 residues. The CDR3 DNA sequence: TGTGCCAGCAGTAGGACCGGGACTAACCGCACAGATACGCAGTATTTT. It specifies CASSRTGTNRTDTQYF. The whole variable domain, filled in from reference TRBV2 and TRBJ2-3, reads EPEVTQTPSHQVTQMGQEVILRCVPISNHLYFYWYRQILGQKVEFLVSFYNNEISEKSEIFDDQFSVERPDGSNFTLKIRSTKLEDSAMYFCASSRTGTNRTDTQYFGPGTRLTVL.

The chain carries TRBV10-3 and TRBJ2-7; the match to TRBD1 covers 7 bases. J lost 2 bases, V lost 10 bases, and 2 bases had no gene match. There are 11 residues in the CDR3. CDR1 ENHRY and CDR2 SYGVKD come from the germline V gene. The CDR3 region is CATTGAYEQYF. The CDR3 DNA follows: TGTGCCACCACAGGGGCCTACGAGCAGTACTTC.

The chain combines TRBV10-2 with TRBJ2-7, with TRBD1 identical over 9 bases. The CDR3 sequence is 14 residues long. Germline loops: CDR1 WSHSY, CDR2 SAAADI. The V segment lost 5 bases and the J segment 0 bases; nucleotides outside the gene matches: 2. CDR3 coding DNA: TGCGCCAGCAGTCGGACAGGGGACTCCTACGAGCAGTACTTC. Amino acids: CASSRTGDSYEQYF.

V is TRBV3-1 (or the pseudogene TRBV3-2) and J is TRBJ1-4, with a possible D match to TRBD1 (5 bases). Germline CDR1 and CDR2: LGHDT and YNNKEL (reference sequence). The CDR3 is made up of 14 amino acids. V was shortened by 4 bases and J by 7 bases, with 13 bases between the two germline ends. CDR3 residues: CASSRRDGAEKLFF. The CDR3 DNA follows: TGTGCCAGCAGCCGCCGGGACGGGGCTGAAAAACTGTTTTTT.

The chain carries TRBV6-4 and TRBJ1-1; D is unresolved. The V end lost 4 bases, the J end lost 1 base, and 10 bases lay between the germline ends. The germline CDR1 and CDR2 sequences are MRHNA and SNTAGT. The CDR3 is 14 residues long. In DNA, the CDR3 is TGTGCCAGCAGTGTTACAGCGACGAACACTGAAGCTTTCTTT. It yields the protein CASSVTATNTEAFF.